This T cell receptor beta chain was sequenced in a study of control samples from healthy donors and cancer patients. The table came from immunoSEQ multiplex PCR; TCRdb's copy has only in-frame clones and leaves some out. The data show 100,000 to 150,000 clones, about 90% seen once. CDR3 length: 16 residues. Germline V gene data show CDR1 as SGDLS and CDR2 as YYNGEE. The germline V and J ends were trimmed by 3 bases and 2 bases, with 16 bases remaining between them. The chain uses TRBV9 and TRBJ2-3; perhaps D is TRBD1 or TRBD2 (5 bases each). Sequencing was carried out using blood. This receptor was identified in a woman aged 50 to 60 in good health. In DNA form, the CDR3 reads TGTGCCAGCAGCGCCCGGGGCTCTCCGCTCACAGATACGCAGTATTTT. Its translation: CASSARGSPLTDTQYF.